Listed below are T cell receptor beta chains from one sample, sequenced in a study of CD8 T cells in ankylosing spondylitis. TCRdb analysed the 5' RACE reads with MiXCR anew, one entry per CDR3 protein. This table has roughly 670,000 distinct CDR3 sequences, 19% appearing once. What was sequenced was blood, either unsorted or a sorted T cell fraction (not recorded which). These receptors all stem from a male donor with ankylosing spondylitis. CDR3s include the opening cysteine and the closing phenylalanine or tryptophan. D genes are given only for firm matches. A row's size may be missing; if present it is once, few, many or a size class.

TRBV4-1	TRBJ1-6	-	-	TGCGCCAGCAGCCAAGGAGCAGTGGATAATTCACCCCTCCACTTT	CASSQGAVDNSPLHF
TRBV4-2	TRBJ2-1	TRBD2	-	TGTGCCAGCAGCCAAGACCCAGCGGGGGGACTACGTAATGAGCAGTTCTTC	CASSQDPAGGLRNEQFF
TRBV5-5	TRBJ1-2	TRBD1	few	TGTGCCAGCAGCCGAACGACAGGGGGCTATGGTGGCTACACCTTC	CASSRTTGGYGGYTF
TRBV12-3/TRBV12-4	TRBJ1-3	-	many	TGTGCCAGCAGTTTGCCGTCAGGTTACTCTGGAAACACCATATATTTT	CASSLPSGYSGNTIYF
TRBV29-1	TRBJ2-1	-	few	TGCAGCGCACTGACAGGTCGCTCCTACAATGAGCAGTTCTTC	CSALTGRSYNEQFF
TRBV19	TRBJ1-2	-	few	TGTGCCAGTAGTCAGAGGGACGGAGACTATGGCTACACCTTC	CASSQRDGDYGYTF
TRBV6-5	TRBJ2-7	-	-	TGTGCCAGCAGTTACGGGGACGGCACCTACGAGCAGTACTTC	CASSYGDGTYEQYF
TRBV28	TRBJ2-3	-	few	TGTGCCAGCAGTTTCGGGAGACGCACAGATACGCAGTATTTT	CASSFGRRTDTQYF
TRBV4-2	TRBJ2-3	-	few	TGTGCCAGCAGCCAAGACGTCCAGGGGAGCACAGATACGCAGTATTTT	CASSQDVQGSTDTQYF
TRBV20-1	TRBJ2-7	-	-	TGCAGTGCTCACCCGATGGGCGCCTACGAGCAGTACTTC	CSAHPMGAYEQYF
TRBV6-1	TRBJ1-6	TRBD1	-	TGTGCCAGCAGTCGGACAGGGGAGGATTCACCCCTCCACTTT	CASSRTGEDSPLHF
TRBV7-8	TRBJ2-7	-	few	TGTGCCAGCAGCTTAGCGGGAGGAACAGGGGCGGTCGAGCAGTACTTC	CASSLAGGTGAVEQYF
TRBV29-1	TRBJ2-7	TRBD2	-	TGCAGCGTTGAGCTAGCGGGGGGGATTGGAGAGCAGTACTTC	CSVELAGGIGEQYF
TRBV3-1	TRBJ1-5	TRBD1	-	TGTGCCAGCAGTCGACAGGGGATGGGCAATCAGCCCCAGCATTTT	CASSRQGMGNQPQHF
TRBV20-1	TRBJ2-3	TRBD1	few	TGCAGTGCTAGGGGCGGGGACAGGGGCGATGCAGATACGCAGTATTTT	CSARGGDRGDADTQYF
TRBV12-3/TRBV12-4	TRBJ2-2	-	-	TGTGCCAGCAGTCCGGGCCCAACGAGAACCGGGGAGCTGTTTTTT	CASSPGPTRTGELFF
TRBV3-1	TRBJ1-1	-	many	TGTGCCAGCAGTCTAGTTTCCAGGGTCGACACTGAAGCTTTCTTT	CASSLVSRVDTEAFF
TRBV20-1	TRBJ1-1	-	-	TGCAGTGCTACAGGGGCTTCGGGAACTGAAGCTTTCTTT	CSATGASGTEAFF
TRBV4-2	TRBJ1-3	-	few	TGTGCCAGCAGCCAAGATTCCGCCTCTGGAAACACCATATATTTT	CASSQDSASGNTIYF
TRBV4-2	TRBJ1-5	-	-	TGTGCCAGCAGCCAAGTGAGGACCCCTACCCAGCCCCAGCATTTT	CASSQVRTPTQPQHF
TRBV4-1	TRBJ1-5	-	-	TGCGCCAGCAGCCTGACCGGGACGGGGCCTGATCAGCCCCAGCATTTT	CASSLTGTGPDQPQHF
TRBV12-3/TRBV12-4	TRBJ2-7	TRBD1	few	TGTGCCAGCAGTAGACACAGGGGATCCCTCCCCGAGCAGTACTTC	CASSRHRGSLPEQYF
TRBV20-1	TRBJ1-5	-	few	TGCAGTGCTTCTAGTCCCTACAATCAGCCCCAGCATTTT	CSASSPYNQPQHF
TRBV28	TRBJ1-5	-	few	TGTGCCAGCAGTTTTACGGGGGATCGGCTTGGGCCCCAGCATTTT	CASSFTGDRLGPQHF
TRBV27	TRBJ2-7	TRBD1	few	TGTGCCAGCAGCTGGGACAGAGGGACGTCGCAGTACTTC	CASSWDRGTSQYF
TRBV5-6	TRBJ1-3	-	-	TGTGCCAGCAGCTTGAGGCAGGTCCCCTCTGGAAACACCATATATTTT	CASSLRQVPSGNTIYF
TRBV3-1	TRBJ2-2	TRBD2	few	TGTGCCAGCAGCCATCCGGGACTAGCGGGAGTCGCCGGGGAGCTGTTTTTT	CASSHPGLAGVAGELFF
TRBV2	TRBJ1-4	TRBD1	few	TGTGCCAGCAGTTCCAGGGGGGGAAGCCCTAATGAAAAACTGTTTTTT	CASSSRGGSPNEKLFF
TRBV29-1	TRBJ2-2	TRBD2	many	TGCAGCGTTGAAGATAGGACTAGCGGGGCCGCGAACACCGGGGAGCTGTTTTTT	CSVEDRTSGAANTGELFF
TRBV5-1	TRBJ2-1	TRBD2	few	TGCGCCAGCAGCTTTGTGGCGGGACTAGCGGGCGATGAGCAGTTCTTC	CASSFVAGLAGDEQFF
TRBV5-1	TRBJ1-6	-	few	TGCGCCAGCAGCTATACAGGGTTATACGATAATTCACCCCTCCACTTT	CASSYTGLYDNSPLHF
TRBV5-1	TRBJ1-1	-	few	TGCGCCAGCAGCTCGGGGAGTTGGGCTGAAGCTTTCTTT	CASSSGSWAEAFF
TRBV6-5	TRBJ2-1	-	-	TGTGCCAGCAGTTACCCCGGGTTGCTTGAGCAGTTCTTC	CASSYPGLLEQFF
TRBV4-1	TRBJ1-1	TRBD1	few	TGCGCCAGCAGCGCCCCGGGACAGGGAAGCACTGAAGCTTTCTTT	CASSAPGQGSTEAFF
TRBV10-3	TRBJ2-7	-	-	TGTGCCATCGGGGGGCCTGAAACCTACGAGCAGTACTTC	CAIGGPETYEQYF
TRBV5-1	TRBJ2-7	TRBD1	-	TGCGCCAGCAGCTCTGGGGACAGGGGGACGGTCTCCTACGAGCAGTACTTC	CASSSGDRGTVSYEQYF
TRBV5-1	TRBJ1-2	-	-	TGCGCCAGCAGCTACGGGACACCCGCTAACTATGGCTACACCTTC	CASSYGTPANYGYTF
TRBV28	TRBJ1-2	TRBD1	-	TGTGCCAGCAGTTTATGGAGGACAGGGGCACGAAACTATGGCTACACCTTC	CASSLWRTGARNYGYTF
TRBV5-1	TRBJ2-1	TRBD2	few	TGCGCCAGCAGCTACGGACTAGCGGAGGCGCAGTTCTTC	CASSYGLAEAQFF
TRBV15	TRBJ2-7	-	few	TGTGCCACCAGCAGAGATATAGGGCCCCACGAGCAGTACTTC	CATSRDIGPHEQYF
TRBV2	TRBJ1-2	TRBD1	-	TGTGCCAGCACAGTCCTGGACAGGGAGTATGGCTACACCTTC	CASTVLDREYGYTF
TRBV14	TRBJ2-5	TRBD2	-	TGTGCCAGCAGCCACGGACTAGCAGGACAGACCCAGTACTTC	CASSHGLAGQTQYF
TRBV5-1	TRBJ1-6	-	-	TGCGCCAGCAGCTTGGACAGTTTCTATAATTCACCCCTCCACTTT	CASSLDSFYNSPLHF
TRBV5-6	TRBJ2-1	-	-	TGTGCCAGCAGCCCTGACGATTACAATGAGCAGTTCTTC	CASSPDDYNEQFF
TRBV20-1	TRBJ1-5	-	few	TGCAGTGCTAGAGGGTGGGAAAATAGCAATCAGCCCCAGCATTTT	CSARGWENSNQPQHF
TRBV5-4	TRBJ2-7	-	few	TGTGCCAGCAGCGCCGGACAGAGCCACGAGCAGTACTTC	CASSAGQSHEQYF
TRBV5-1	TRBJ1-4	TRBD1	few	TGCGCCAGCAGCTTTAGTGGGACAGTTAATGAAAAACTGTTTTTT	CASSFSGTVNEKLFF
TRBV5-1	TRBJ2-2	TRBD2	once	TGCGCCAGCAGCTTTGGACTAGCGGCAGGAAACACCGGGGAGCTGTTTTTT	CASSFGLAAGNTGELFF
TRBV5-4	TRBJ2-5	-	-	TGTGCCAGCAGCTTGGTGAAAGCTCCGGGACTTTTCGACTTC	CASSLVKAPGLFDF
TRBV20-1	TRBJ2-7	TRBD2	few	TGCAGTGCTCGACGGGGGGCTAGCGGGGGAGACTGGGAGCAGTACTTC	CSARRGASGGDWEQYF
TRBV2	TRBJ2-6	-	-	TGTGCCAGCATGAATATTGGTTTTTCTGGGGCCAACGTCCTGACTTTC	CASMNIGFSGANVLTF
TRBV12-3/TRBV12-4	TRBJ1-6	-	-	TGTGCCAGCAGGAAGGAGCAGATAAATAATTCACCCCTCCACTTT	CASRKEQINNSPLHF
TRBV12-3/TRBV12-4	TRBJ1-5	-	few	TGTGCCAGCAGCCAAGACAGCTTGGGCAATCAGCCCCAGCATTTT	CASSQDSLGNQPQHF
TRBV19	TRBJ2-1	TRBD2	-	TGTGCCAGTAGTATTGGGACTAGTAACTACAATGAGCAGTTCTTC	CASSIGTSNYNEQFF
TRBV20-1	TRBJ2-1	TRBD2	-	TGCAGTGCTAGGCCAGGGACTAAGCCCTACAATGAGCAGTTCTTC	CSARPGTKPYNEQFF